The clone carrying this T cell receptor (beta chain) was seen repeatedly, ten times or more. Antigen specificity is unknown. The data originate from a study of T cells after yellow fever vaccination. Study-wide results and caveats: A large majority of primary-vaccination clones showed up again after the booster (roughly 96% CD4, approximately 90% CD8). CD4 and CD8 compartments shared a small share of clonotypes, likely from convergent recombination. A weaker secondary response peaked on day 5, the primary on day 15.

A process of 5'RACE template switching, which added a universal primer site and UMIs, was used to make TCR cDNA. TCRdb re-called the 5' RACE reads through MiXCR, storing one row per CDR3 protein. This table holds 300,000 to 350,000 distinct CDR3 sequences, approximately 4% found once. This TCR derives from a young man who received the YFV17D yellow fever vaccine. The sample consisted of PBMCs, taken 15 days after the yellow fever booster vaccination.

In nucleotides, the CDR3 is TGCAGTGCCGGGGCCGGGACGGCAAAAACCGGGGAGCTGTTTTTT. Translating gives CSAGAGTAKTGELFF. The chain carries TRBV20-1 and TRBJ2-2, with D possibly being TRBD1 or TRBD2 (5 bases each). The CDR3 length is 15 residues. Trimming cost V 6 bases and J 5 bases, with 19 bases left between them. CDR1 and CDR2 (germline): DFQATT, SNEGSKA (reference sequence).